Listed below are T cell receptor beta chains from one sample, sequenced in a study of cytomegalovirus exposure and HLA in healthy donors. TCRdb's table, derived via immunoSEQ multiplex PCR, lists solely in-frame clones and lacks some. Here the sample spans about 170,000 clones, roughly 80% being singletons. Sample: PBMCs. Receptors originate from a man aged 25 to 45 in good health and CMV-seropositive. Each CDR3 is given with its conserved first and last residue. D genes are given only for firm matches. Clone size is given for some rows only: seen once, a few or many times, or a class if the clone is expanded.

D gene,J gene,V gene,clone size,CDR3 DNA,CDR3 protein
TRBD1,TRBJ1-1,TRBV28,-,TGTGCCAGCAGTACCGAGGACAGGGAGGGCGAAGCTTTCTTT,CASSTEDREGEAFF
-,TRBJ1-1,TRBV5-4,-,TGTGCCATCACCAGGGCAGGTGAGAACACTGAAGCTTTCTTT,CAITRAGENTEAFF
-,TRBJ2-3,TRBV6-4,-,TGTGCCAGCAGTGAGGCGGGCACAGATACGCAGTATTTT,CASSEAGTDTQYF
-,TRBJ2-7,TRBV19,-,TGTGCCAGTAGTATAAGGGGTCCCTACGAGCAGTACTTC,CASSIRGPYEQYF
-,TRBJ2-5,TRBV11-2,-,TGTGCCAGCAGCTTAGGGCTAGCACAAGAGACCCAGTACTTC,CASSLGLAQETQYF
-,TRBJ1-1,TRBV5-4,-,TGTGCCAGCAGCTTTTTAAGCCACACTGAAGCTTTCTTT,CASSFLSHTEAFF
TRBD1,TRBJ1-1,TRBV9,-,TGTGCCAGCAGCTCCCGTGGACAGGGCCGTGAAGCTTTCTTT,CASSSRGQGREAFF
TRBD1,TRBJ1-1,TRBV6-5,-,TGTGCCAGCAGCCGCGGACAGGGGTACACTGAAGCTTTCTTT,CASSRGQGYTEAFF
TRBD1,TRBJ2-3,TRBV9,-,TGTGCCAGCAGCGCATCCGGGACAGGCACAGATACGCAGTATTTT,CASSASGTGTDTQYF
TRBD2,TRBJ2-4,TRBV13,once,TGTGCCAGCAGCTTCGCGGGACTAGCGGGGGCGCTAGCCAAAAACATTCAGTACTTC,CASSFAGLAGALAKNIQYF
TRBD1,TRBJ2-4,TRBV19,once,TGTGCCAGTAGTACTGACAGGGGGGCAAACATTCAGTACTTC,CASSTDRGANIQYF